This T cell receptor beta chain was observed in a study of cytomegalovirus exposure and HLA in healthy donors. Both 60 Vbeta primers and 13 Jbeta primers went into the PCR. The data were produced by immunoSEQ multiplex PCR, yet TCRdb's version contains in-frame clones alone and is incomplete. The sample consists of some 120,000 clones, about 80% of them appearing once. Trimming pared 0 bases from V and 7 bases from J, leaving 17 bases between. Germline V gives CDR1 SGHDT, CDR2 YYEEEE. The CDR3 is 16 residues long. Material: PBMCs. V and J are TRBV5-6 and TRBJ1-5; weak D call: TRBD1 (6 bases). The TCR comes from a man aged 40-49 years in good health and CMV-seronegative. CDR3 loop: CASSLGGGGPGQPQHF. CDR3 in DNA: TGTGCCAGCAGCTTGGGGGGTGGGGGCCCCGGGCAGCCCCAGCATTTT. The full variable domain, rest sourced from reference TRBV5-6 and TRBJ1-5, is DAGVTQSPTHLIKTRGQQVTLRCSPKSGHDTVSWYQQALGQGPQFIFQYYEEEERQRGNFPDRFSGHQFPNYSSELNVNALLLGDSALYLCASSLGGGGPGQPQHFGDGTRLSIL.